A single TCR beta chain is shown here with its context. Sequenced by immunoSEQ multiplex PCR; TCRdb stores in-frame clones only, minus some. The data contain about 84,000 clones, over 85% of them seen just once; the ten biggest clones take up roughly 0.17%. Autoimmune disease history or systemic immunosuppression excluded patients. The sample belongs to a study of OX40 agonist ivuxolimab in advanced cancers. Germline V gene lookup returns CDR1 SGHKS and CDR2 YYEKEE (reference sequence). This CDR3 is built from 13 residues. The V end was cut by 3 bases, the J end by 2 bases, with 6 bases between. Specimen: CD4+ or CD8+ T cells sorted from blood, collected in a trial of the OX40 agonist ivuxolimab. The J gene is TRBJ1-3, the V gene TRBV5-5; D remains ambiguous. The TCR comes from an adult with an advanced solid tumor such as melanoma, head and neck, liver or kidney cancer. CDR3 DNA sequence: TGTGCCAGCAGCTCCCACCCTGGAAACACCATATATTTT. Its translation is CASSSHPGNTIYF.